The clone carrying this TCR beta chain was seen a handful of times. The ends were cut back, 6 bases at V and 15 bases at J, with 24 bases in the middle. This CDR3 spans 13 amino acids. The germline CDR1 and CDR2 sequences are SQVTM and ANQGSEA. The source of the sample is a study of T-cell reconstitution after alpha-beta-depleted transplantation in children. Unique molecular identifiers were built into the TCRbeta library. TCRdb processed the PCR reads anew with MiXCR; each CDR3 protein has one entry. The profile covers about 350,000 distinct CDR3 sequences, with around 15% appearing a single time and roughly 40% taken by the ten largest.

The specimen was PBMCs, mostly from graft donor cells, collected 360 days after TCRalphabeta/CD19-depleted stem cell transplant. This sequence was found in a male patient aged 2 to 9 who had a stem cell transplant for acute lymphoblastic leukemia, so the T cells may come from the graft donor. This chain links TRBV29-1 with TRBJ2-1; D possibly corresponds to TRBD2 (6 bases). The CDR3 coding sequence is TGCAGCGTCGGGATGGGGGGTTTGCAAGGCCGGTTCTTC. Its translation: CSVGMGGLQGRFF.